This T cell receptor (beta chain) was identified during a study of blood T cell repertoires in COVID-19. As for the study in general: T cells, B-cell-depleted T cells, or PBMCs supplied cDNA or gDNA.

Only in-frame clones appear in the TCRdb table, and some are missing; sequencing was by immunoSEQ multiplex PCR. The sample holds 380,000 or so clones, 80% to 90% seen once. This clone is a singleton in its sample. This TCR was sampled from a man aged 35 to 55 with acute or convalescent COVID-19. The source material was peripheral blood.

CDR3 sequence (DNA): TGTGCCAGCAGCTATGGGCTAGCGGGAGTACACGACACAGATACGCAGTATTTT. Translated: CASSYGLAGVHDTDTQYF. V gene TRBV11-3 combines with J gene TRBJ2-3, with 10 bases that match TRBD2. CDR3 size: 18 residues. V trimming: 4 bases; J trimming: 2 bases; junction bases outside the gene matches: 12. Germline V lookup: CDR1 SGHNT, CDR2 YENEEA.